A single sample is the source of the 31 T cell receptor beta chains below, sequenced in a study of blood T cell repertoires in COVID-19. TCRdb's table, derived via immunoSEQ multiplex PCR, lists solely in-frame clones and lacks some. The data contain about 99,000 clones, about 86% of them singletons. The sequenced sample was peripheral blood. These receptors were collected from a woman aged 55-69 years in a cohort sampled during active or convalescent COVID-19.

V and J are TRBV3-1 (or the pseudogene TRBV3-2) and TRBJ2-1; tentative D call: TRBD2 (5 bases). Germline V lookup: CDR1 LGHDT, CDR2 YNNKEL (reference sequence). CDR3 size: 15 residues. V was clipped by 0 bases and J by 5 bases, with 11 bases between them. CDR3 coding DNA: TGTGCCAGCAGCCAAGATAGAGGGCGCCACAATGAGCAGTTCTTC. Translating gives CASSQDRGRHNEQFF.

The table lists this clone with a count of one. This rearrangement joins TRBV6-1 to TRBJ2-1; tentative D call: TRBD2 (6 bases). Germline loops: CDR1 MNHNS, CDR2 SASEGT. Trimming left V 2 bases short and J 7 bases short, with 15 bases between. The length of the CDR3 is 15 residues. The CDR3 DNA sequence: TGTGCCAGCAGTGAAACCCCCGGGGGTAGGAATGAGCAGTTCTTC. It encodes CASSETPGGRNEQFF.

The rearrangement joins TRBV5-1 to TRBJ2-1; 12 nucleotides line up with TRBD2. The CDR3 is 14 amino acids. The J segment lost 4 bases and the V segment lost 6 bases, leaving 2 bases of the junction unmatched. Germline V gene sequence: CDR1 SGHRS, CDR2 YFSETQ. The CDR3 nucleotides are TGCGCCAGCACTAGCGGGGGGGAGTACAATGAGCAGTTCTTC. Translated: CASTSGGEYNEQFF. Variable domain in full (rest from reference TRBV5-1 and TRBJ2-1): KAGVTQTPRYLIKTRGQQVTLSCSPISGHRSVSWYQQTPGQGLQFLFEYFSETQRNKGNFPGRFSGRQFSNSRSEMNVSTLELGDSALYLCASTSGGEYNEQFFGPGTRLTVL.

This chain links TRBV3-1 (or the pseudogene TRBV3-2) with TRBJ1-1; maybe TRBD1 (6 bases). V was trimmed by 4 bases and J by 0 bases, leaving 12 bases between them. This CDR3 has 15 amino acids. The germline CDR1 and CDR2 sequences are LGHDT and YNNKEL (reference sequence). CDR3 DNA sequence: TGTGCCAGCAGCCTTCACAGGGACCTGAACACTGAAGCTTTCTTT. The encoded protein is CASSLHRDLNTEAFF.

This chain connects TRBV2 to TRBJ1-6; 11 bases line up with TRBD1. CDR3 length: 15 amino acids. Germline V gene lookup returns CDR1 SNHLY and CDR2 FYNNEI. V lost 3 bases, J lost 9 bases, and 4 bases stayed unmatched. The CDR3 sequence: CASSDLGQGGSPLHF. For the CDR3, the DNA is TGTGCCAGCAGTGATTTGGGACAGGGGGGTTCACCCCTCCACTTT.

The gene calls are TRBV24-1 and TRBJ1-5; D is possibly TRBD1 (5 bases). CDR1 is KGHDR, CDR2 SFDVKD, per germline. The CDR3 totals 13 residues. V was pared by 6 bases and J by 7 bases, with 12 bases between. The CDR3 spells CATSRQGGQPQHF. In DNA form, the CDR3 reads TGTGCCACCAGTCGGCAGGGCGGCCAGCCCCAGCATTTT.

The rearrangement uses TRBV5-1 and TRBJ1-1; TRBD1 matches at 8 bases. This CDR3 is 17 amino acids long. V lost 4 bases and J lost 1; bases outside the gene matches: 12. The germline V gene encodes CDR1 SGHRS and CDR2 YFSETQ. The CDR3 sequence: CASSSRTGYPRNTEAFF. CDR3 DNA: TGCGCCAGCAGCAGCAGGACAGGGTATCCTCGGAACACTGAAGCTTTCTTT. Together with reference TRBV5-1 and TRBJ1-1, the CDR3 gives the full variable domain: KAGVTQTPRYLIKTRGQQVTLSCSPISGHRSVSWYQQTPGQGLQFLFEYFSETQRNKGNFPGRFSGRQFSNSRSEMNVSTLELGDSALYLCASSSRTGYPRNTEAFFGQGTRLTVV.

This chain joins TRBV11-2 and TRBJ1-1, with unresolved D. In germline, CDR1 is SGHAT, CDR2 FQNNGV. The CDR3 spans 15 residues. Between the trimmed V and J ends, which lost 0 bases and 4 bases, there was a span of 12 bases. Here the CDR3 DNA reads TGTGCCAGCAGCTTAGAACCGGTAACGAGCACTGAAGCTTTCTTT. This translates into CASSLEPVTSTEAFF.

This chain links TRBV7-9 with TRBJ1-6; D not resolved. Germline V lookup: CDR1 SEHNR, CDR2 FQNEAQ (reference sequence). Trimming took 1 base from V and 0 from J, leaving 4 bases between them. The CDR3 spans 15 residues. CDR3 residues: CASSLGSSYNSPLHF. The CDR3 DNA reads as TGTGCCAGCAGCTTAGGGAGCTCCTATAATTCACCCCTCCACTTT.

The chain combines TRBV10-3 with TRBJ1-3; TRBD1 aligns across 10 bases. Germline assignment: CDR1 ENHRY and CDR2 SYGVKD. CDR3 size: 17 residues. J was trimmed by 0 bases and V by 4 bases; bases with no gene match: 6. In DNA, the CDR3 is TGTGCCATCAGTGGACCGGGACAGGGGAGCTCTGGAAACACCATATATTTT. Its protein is CAISGPGQGSSGNTIYF.

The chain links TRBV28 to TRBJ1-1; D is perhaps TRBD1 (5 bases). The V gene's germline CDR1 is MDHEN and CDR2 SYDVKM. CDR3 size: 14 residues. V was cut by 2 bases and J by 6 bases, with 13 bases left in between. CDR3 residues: CASSLPGWGAEAFF. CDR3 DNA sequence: TGTGCCAGCAGTTTACCCGGGTGGGGGGCTGAAGCTTTCTTT.

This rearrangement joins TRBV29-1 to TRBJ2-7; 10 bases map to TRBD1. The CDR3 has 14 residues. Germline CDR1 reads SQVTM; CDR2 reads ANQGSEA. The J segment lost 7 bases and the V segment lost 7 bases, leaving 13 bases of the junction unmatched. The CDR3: CSARPTTGGREQYF. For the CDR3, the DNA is TGCAGCGCCCGCCCCACGACAGGGGGCAGGGAGCAGTACTTC.

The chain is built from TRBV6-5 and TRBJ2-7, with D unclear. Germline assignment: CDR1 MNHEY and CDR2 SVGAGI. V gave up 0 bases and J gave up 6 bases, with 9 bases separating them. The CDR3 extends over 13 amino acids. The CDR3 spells CASSYSRLSEQYF. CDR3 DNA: TGTGCCAGCAGTTACTCGAGGCTTTCCGAGCAGTACTTC.

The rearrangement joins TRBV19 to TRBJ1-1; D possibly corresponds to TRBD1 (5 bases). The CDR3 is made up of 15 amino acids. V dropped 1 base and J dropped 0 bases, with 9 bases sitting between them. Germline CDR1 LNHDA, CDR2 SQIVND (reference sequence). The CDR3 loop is CASSIVGTMNTEAFF. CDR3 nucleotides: TGTGCCAGTAGTATAGTGGGGACTATGAACACTGAAGCTTTCTTT.

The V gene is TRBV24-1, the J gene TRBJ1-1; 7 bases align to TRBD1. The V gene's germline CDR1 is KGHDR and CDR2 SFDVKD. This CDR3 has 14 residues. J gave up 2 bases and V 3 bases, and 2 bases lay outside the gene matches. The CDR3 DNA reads TGTGCCACCAGTGATAACAGGGGCAACACTGAAGCTTTCTTT. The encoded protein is CATSDNRGNTEAFF.

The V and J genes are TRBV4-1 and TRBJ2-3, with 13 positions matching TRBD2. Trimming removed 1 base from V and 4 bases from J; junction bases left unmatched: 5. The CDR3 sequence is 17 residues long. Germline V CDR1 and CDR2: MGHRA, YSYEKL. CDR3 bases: TGCGCCAGCAGCCAAGCCGGGACTAGCGGGACCCCAGATACGCAGTATTTT. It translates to CASSQAGTSGTPDTQYF.

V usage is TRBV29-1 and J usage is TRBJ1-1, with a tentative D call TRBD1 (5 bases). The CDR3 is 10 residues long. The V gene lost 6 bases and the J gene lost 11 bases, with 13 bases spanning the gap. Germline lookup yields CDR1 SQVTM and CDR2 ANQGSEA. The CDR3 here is CSVQDTAAFF. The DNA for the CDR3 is TGCAGCGTGCAGGACACGGCTGCTTTCTTT.

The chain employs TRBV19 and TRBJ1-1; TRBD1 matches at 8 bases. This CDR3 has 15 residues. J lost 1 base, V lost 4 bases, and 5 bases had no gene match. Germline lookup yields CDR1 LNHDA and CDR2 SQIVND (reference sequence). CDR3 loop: CASSTPGTGNTEAFF. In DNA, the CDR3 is TGTGCCAGTAGTACTCCCGGGACAGGGAACACTGAAGCTTTCTTT.

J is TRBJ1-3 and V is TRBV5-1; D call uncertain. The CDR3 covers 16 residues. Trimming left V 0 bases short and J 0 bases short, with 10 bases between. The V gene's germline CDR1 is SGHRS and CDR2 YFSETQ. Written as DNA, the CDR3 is TGCGCCAGCAGCTTGGCCGGGGTGAGCTCTGGAAACACCATATATTTT. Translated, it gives CASSLAGVSSGNTIYF.

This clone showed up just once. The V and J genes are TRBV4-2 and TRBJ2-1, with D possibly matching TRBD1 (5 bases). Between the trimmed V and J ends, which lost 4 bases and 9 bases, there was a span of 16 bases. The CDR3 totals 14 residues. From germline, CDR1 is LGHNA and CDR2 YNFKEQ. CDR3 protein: CASSPESQGGEQFF. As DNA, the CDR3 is TGTGCCAGCAGCCCCGAAAGCCAGGGCGGTGAGCAGTTCTTC.

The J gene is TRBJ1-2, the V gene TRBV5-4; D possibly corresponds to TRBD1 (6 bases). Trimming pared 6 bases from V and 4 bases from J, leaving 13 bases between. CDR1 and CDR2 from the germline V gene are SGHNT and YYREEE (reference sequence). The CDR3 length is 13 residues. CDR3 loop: CASTIDRSYGYTF. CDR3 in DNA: TGTGCCAGCACTATCGACAGGAGCTATGGCTACACCTTC.

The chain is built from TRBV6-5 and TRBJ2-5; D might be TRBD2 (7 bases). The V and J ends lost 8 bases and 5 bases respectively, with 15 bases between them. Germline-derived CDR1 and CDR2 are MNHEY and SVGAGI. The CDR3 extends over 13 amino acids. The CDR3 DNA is TGTGCCAGCCTAAATCGGGGGGCGGAGACCCAGTACTTC. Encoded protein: CASLNRGAETQYF.

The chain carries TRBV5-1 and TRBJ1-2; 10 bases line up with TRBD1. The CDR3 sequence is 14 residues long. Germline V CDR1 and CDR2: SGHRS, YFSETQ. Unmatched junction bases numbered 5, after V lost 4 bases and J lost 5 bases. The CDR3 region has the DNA TGCGCCAGCAGCCCGCCGGGACAGGGGTATGGCTACACCTTC. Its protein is CASSPPGQGYGYTF. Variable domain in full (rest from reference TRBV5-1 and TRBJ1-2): KAGVTQTPRYLIKTRGQQVTLSCSPISGHRSVSWYQQTPGQGLQFLFEYFSETQRNKGNFPGRFSGRQFSNSRSEMNVSTLELGDSALYLCASSPPGQGYGYTFGSGTRLTVV.

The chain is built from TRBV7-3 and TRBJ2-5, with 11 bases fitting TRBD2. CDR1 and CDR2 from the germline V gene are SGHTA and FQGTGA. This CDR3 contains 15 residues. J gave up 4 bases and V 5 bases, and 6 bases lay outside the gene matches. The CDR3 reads CASSPIAGGRETQYF. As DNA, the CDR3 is TGTGCCAGCAGCCCCATAGCGGGAGGGCGAGAGACCCAGTACTTC.

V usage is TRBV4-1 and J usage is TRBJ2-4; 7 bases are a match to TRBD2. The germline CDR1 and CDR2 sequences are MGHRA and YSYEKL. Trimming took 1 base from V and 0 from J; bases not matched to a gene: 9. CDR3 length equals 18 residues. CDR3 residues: CASSQGWEGRSAKNIQYF. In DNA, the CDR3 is TGCGCCAGCAGCCAAGGGTGGGAGGGCCGGTCAGCCAAAAACATTCAGTACTTC.

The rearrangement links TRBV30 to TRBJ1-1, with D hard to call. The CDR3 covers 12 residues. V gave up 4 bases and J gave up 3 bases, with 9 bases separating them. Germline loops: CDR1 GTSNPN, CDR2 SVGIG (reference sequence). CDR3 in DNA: TGTGCCTGGACCAGAGGTGACACTGAAGCTTTCTTT. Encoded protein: CAWTRGDTEAFF.

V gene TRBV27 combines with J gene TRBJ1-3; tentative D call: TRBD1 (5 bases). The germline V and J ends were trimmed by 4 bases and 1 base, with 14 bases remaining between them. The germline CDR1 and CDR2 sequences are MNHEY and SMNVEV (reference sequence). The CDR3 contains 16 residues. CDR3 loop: CASSSSGLSSGNTIYF. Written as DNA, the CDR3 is TGTGCCAGCAGTTCGTCGGGACTGTCGTCTGGAAACACCATATATTTT.

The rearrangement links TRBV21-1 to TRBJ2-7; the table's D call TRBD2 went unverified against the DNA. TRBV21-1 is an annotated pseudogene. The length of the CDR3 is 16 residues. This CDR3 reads CASSALLAGATYEQYF. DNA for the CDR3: TGTGCCAGCAGCGCACTACTAGCGGGCGCTACCTACGAGCAGTACTTC.

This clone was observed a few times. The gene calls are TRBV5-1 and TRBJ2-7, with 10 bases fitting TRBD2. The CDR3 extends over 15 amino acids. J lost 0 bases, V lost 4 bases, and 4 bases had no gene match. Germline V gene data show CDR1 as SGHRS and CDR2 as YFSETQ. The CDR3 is CASSLRTSGSYEQYF. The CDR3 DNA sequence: TGCGCCAGCAGCCTAAGGACTAGCGGCTCCTACGAGCAGTACTTC.

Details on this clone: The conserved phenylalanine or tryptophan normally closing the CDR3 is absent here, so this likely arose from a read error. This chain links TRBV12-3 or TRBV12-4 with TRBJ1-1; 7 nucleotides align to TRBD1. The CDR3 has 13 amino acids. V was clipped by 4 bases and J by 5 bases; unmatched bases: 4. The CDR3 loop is CASSSLQGTEAFV. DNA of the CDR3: TGTGCCAGCAGTTCGTTACAGGGGACTGAAGCTTTCGTT.

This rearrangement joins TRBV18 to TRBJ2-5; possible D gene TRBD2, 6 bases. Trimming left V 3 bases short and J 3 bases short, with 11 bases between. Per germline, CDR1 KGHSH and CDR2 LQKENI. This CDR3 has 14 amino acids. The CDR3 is CASSPIPGEETQYF. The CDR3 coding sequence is TGTGCCAGCTCACCCATCCCGGGGGAAGAGACCCAGTACTTC.